Below, one T cell receptor (beta chain) is given with its context. Authors' processing steps: Amplifying reference gene primers gave estimates of nucleated cell counts. Assay used: immunoSEQ multiplex PCR; TCRdb lists only in-frame clones, some missing. The V and J calls and the clone size are those of that table, but D and trimming were determined from the DNA. In the table there are roughly 200,000 clones, just over 85% of which are singletons. This sample is drawn from a study of blood T cell repertoires in COVID-19. About the study: COVID-19 samples collected from the United States, Italy and Spain covered acute and convalescent phases. The analysed material was cDNA or gDNA that came from T cells, B-cell-depleted T cells, or PBMCs.

This CDR3 has 15 residues. Germline CDR1 reads SGHTS; CDR2 reads YDEGEE. Trimming removed 0 bases from V and 5 bases from J; junction bases left unmatched: 7. The gene calls are TRBV5-8 and TRBJ2-5, with 7 bases aligning to TRBD2. The sequenced material came from peripheral blood. The clonotype comes from an elderly man with acute or convalescent COVID-19. The CDR3 DNA reads TGTGCCAGCAGCTTGGAACTAGCGTCGTTTGAGACCCAGTACTTC. It translates to CASSLELASFETQYF.